These 16 T cell receptor beta chains share one sample of origin, sequenced in a study of vaccination effects on CD4 cells after COVID-19. Peptide-pool stimulation followed by sequencing identified expanded antigen-specific CD4+ clonotypes in the ViraFEST assay. It was after around 10 days of culture that CD4+ T cells were isolated. Each participant was administered two doses of either the BNT162b2 or the mRNA-1273 vaccine. The repertoire was sequenced with immunoSEQ multiplex PCR; TCRdb's copy has only in-frame clones and lacks some. The sample consists of 65,000 to 95,000 clones, roughly 80% of them appearing once. Their antigens remain unidentified. Specimen: CD4+ T cells from PBMCs cultured with HCoV-OC43 spike peptides, collected after COVID-19 vaccination. As for subset: HCoV-OC43 spike overlapping peptide pool stimulation. Receptors originate from a human donor who received a COVID-19 vaccine.

This sequence joins TRBV7-2 and TRBJ2-2; 10 nucleotides agree with TRBD2. V dropped 6 bases and J dropped 4; count of bases not matched to a gene: 5. The germline V gene has CDR1 SGHTA and CDR2 FQGNSA. This CDR3 spans 15 amino acids. The CDR3 region is CASRTERGGTGELFF. The CDR3 DNA follows: TGTGCCAGCAGGACCGAGCGGGGGGGCACCGGGGAGCTGTTTTTT.

This sequence joins TRBV18 and TRBJ2-3, with 11 bases aligning to TRBD2. The germline CDR1 and CDR2 sequences are KGHSH and LQKENI. The CDR3 runs 15 residues. V was clipped by 3 bases and J by 6 bases; unmatched bases: 5. The CDR3 nucleotides are TGTGCCAGCTCACCCGGGACTAGCGGCGCGGATACGCAGTATTTT. Translated, it gives CASSPGTSGADTQYF.

The chain recombines TRBV18 with TRBJ2-4; D gene unclear. Trimming shortened V by 2 bases and J by 0 bases, and 5 bases separated the two germline ends. The germline CDR1 and CDR2 sequences are KGHSH and LQKENI. The CDR3 contains 14 residues. For the CDR3, the DNA is TGTGCCAGCTCACCAACACTAGCCAAAAACATTCAGTACTTC. It yields the protein CASSPTLAKNIQYF.

This chain joins TRBV30 and TRBJ2-4, with D unclear. Trimming removed 1 base from V and 7 bases from J, with 5 bases in between. Germline V lookup: CDR1 GTSNPN, CDR2 SVGIG (reference sequence). The CDR3 covers 11 residues. CDR3 residues: CAWSGHNIQYF. The CDR3 DNA sequence: TGTGCCTGGAGTGGGCATAACATTCAGTACTTC.

With respect to this clone: One junction end disagrees with the germline gene, perhaps due to a read error. This rearrangement joins TRBV6-5 to TRBJ2-3; D might be TRBD1 (5 bases). Germline CDR1 is MNHEY and CDR2 is SVGAGI. This CDR3 has 12 residues. DNA of the CDR3: TGTGCCAGCAGTTACTCCCGTAGTGGGGCGGATTTT. Its translation is CASSYSRSGADF.

The chain employs TRBV30 and TRBJ1-5; weak D call: TRBD1 (5 bases). The CDR3 is 17 amino acids. The germline gives CDR1 GTSNPN, CDR2 SVGIG (reference sequence). Trimming removed 3 bases from V and 0 bases from J, with 18 bases in between. CDR3 sequence (DNA): TGTGCCTGGAGCAGCTCCAGGGCTGGCTATAGCAATCAGCCCCAGCATTTT. It encodes CAWSSSRAGYSNQPQHF.

V usage is TRBV9 and J usage is TRBJ2-3; 7 nucleotides align to TRBD2. This CDR3 is 18 amino acids long. J gave up 0 bases and V 3 bases, and 13 bases lay outside the gene matches. Germline loops: CDR1 SGDLS, CDR2 YYNGEE. The CDR3 region has the DNA TGTGCCAGCAGCGGTGGGGGGGGACTATACACGAGCACAGATACGCAGTATTTT. This gives the protein CASSGGGGLYTSTDTQYF. Together with reference TRBV9 and TRBJ2-3, the CDR3 gives the full variable domain: DSGVTQTPKHLITATGQRVTLRCSPRSGDLSVYWYQQSLDQGLQFLIQYYNGEERAKGNILERFSAQQFPDLHSELNLSSLELGDSALYFCASSGGGGLYTSTDTQYFGPGTRLTVL.

The chain uses TRBV30 and TRBJ1-2, with D perhaps matching TRBD1 (5 bases). In germline, CDR1 is GTSNPN, CDR2 SVGIG (reference sequence). V was cut by 7 bases and J by 8 bases, with 20 bases left in between. This CDR3 is built from 13 residues. The CDR3 region is CASTGTVISGYTF. CDR3 bases: TGTGCCTCCACCGGGACTGTCATTAGCGGCTACACCTTC.

This rearrangement joins TRBV7-2 to TRBJ2-7; 9 bases match TRBD1. This CDR3 has 14 residues. Germline CDR1 reads SGHTA; CDR2 reads FQGNSA. V trimming: 5 bases; J trimming: 3 bases; junction bases outside the gene matches: 5. CDR3 bases: TGTGCCAGCAGCGATAGGACAGGGGACTACGAGCAGTACGTC. It codes for CASSDRTGDYEQYV.

In regard to this clone: At the DNA level, this CDR3 is encoded by other sequences in the same sample as well. The chain employs TRBV15 and TRBJ2-2; D remains ambiguous. The CDR3 runs 13 residues. The ends were cut back, 3 bases at V and 4 bases at J, with 6 bases in the middle. Per germline, CDR1 LNHNV and CDR2 YYDKDF (reference sequence). The CDR3 loop is CATSSKGTGELFF. The CDR3 DNA sequence: TGTGCCACCAGCAGCAAGGGCACCGGGGAGCTGTTTTTT.

The chain is built from TRBV5-1 and TRBJ2-5; D gene ambiguous. Germline assignment: CDR1 SGHRS and CDR2 YFSETQ. With 3 bases removed from V and 1 base from J, the gap between germline ends came to 7 bases. CDR3 length: 13 amino acids. The CDR3 is CASSSSAQETQYF. Here the CDR3 DNA reads TGCGCCAGCAGCTCGTCGGCCCAAGAGACCCAGTACTTC.

V and J are TRBV5-1 and TRBJ2-3; D may be TRBD1 (6 bases). The CDR3 covers 14 residues. V lost 3 bases and J lost 0, with 8 bases in between. Per germline, CDR1 SGHRS and CDR2 YFSETQ. The CDR3 loop reads CASSWDTSTDTQYF. CDR3 DNA: TGCGCCAGCAGCTGGGACACTAGCACAGATACGCAGTATTTT.

The chain is built from TRBV5-6 and TRBJ2-5; the D is unclear. The germline V gene encodes CDR1 SGHDT and CDR2 YYEEEE. V lost 1 base and J lost 5, with 3 bases in between. This CDR3 contains 11 residues. The CDR3, as DNA: TGTGCCAGCAGCTTGCGGGAGACCCAGTACTTC. Its protein is CASSLRETQYF.

This chain uses TRBV29-1 with TRBJ1-1, with 9 bases aligning to TRBD1. The CDR3 contains 14 residues. V was pared by 4 bases and J by 5 bases, with 8 bases of the junction left unmatched. Germline CDR1 is SQVTM and CDR2 is ANQGSEA. The CDR3 reads CSVVDRGVGTEAFF. The CDR3 bases are TGCAGCGTTGTCGACAGGGGGGTAGGGACTGAAGCTTTCTTT.

J is TRBJ2-1 and V is TRBV6-1, with 11 nucleotides matching TRBD1. The CDR3 is 17 amino acids. V dropped 3 bases and J dropped 0; count of bases not matched to a gene: 4. From germline, CDR1 is MNHNS and CDR2 SASEGT. The CDR3 sequence: CASSERTGGSSYNEQFF. The DNA of the CDR3 is TGTGCCAGCAGTGAGCGGACAGGGGGCAGCTCCTACAATGAGCAGTTCTTC.

V is TRBV30 and J is TRBJ2-2; 12 positions agree with TRBD1. V lost 7 bases to trimming and J lost 6 bases; unmatched junction nucleotides: 3. Germline values: CDR1 GTSNPN, CDR2 SVGIG (reference sequence). The CDR3 consists of 13 residues. As DNA, the CDR3 is TGTGCCTCGGGACAGGGGGCCGCCGGGGAGCTGTTTTTT. Its translation: CASGQGAAGELFF.